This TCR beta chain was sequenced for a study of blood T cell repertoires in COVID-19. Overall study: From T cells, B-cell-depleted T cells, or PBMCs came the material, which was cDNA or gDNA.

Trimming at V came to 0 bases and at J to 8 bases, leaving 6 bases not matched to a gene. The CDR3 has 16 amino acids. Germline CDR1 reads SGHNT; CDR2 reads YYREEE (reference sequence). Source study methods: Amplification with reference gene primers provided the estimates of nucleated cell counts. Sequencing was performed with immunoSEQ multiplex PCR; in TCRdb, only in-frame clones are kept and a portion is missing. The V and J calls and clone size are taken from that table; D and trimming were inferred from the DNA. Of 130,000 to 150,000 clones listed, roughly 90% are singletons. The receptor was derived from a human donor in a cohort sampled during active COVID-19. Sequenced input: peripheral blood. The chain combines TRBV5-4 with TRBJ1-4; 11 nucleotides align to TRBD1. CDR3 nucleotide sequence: TGTGCCAGCAGCTTGGTGGGGGGACAGGGGGAAGAAAAACTGTTTTTT. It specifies CASSLVGGQGEEKLFF.